Reported below is one TCR beta chain. From germline, CDR1 is SGHNT and CDR2 YENEEA. There are 15 residues in the CDR3. Trimming removed 4 bases from V and 7 bases from J; junction bases left unmatched: 9. The data stem from a study of blood T cell repertoires in COVID-19. Some clones are missing from TCRdb's copy, which holds only in-frame ones; the method was immunoSEQ multiplex PCR. The sample lists about 330,000 clones; approximately 88% were seen once. The receptor's source is a man aged 25-40 years who had recovered from COVID-19. The source material was PBMCs or T cells enriched from blood (not recorded which). V usage is TRBV11-3 and J usage is TRBJ2-1; 8 bases are a match to TRBD1. CDR3 amino acids: CASSSRTGTGNEQFF. The CDR3 DNA sequence: TGTGCCAGCAGCTCCCGGACAGGGACGGGAAATGAGCAGTTCTTC.